The T cell receptor (beta chain) under discussion was sequenced for a study of cytomegalovirus exposure and HLA in healthy donors (dated by TCRdb to about 2017). General notes on the study: In an earlier analysis of some 610 of the donors, less than 350 Gb of sequence data and 117 million unique TCR beta sequences from about 179 million T cells were reported. The study used immunosequencing to profile the T cell repertoires of under 700 subjects and linked those repertoires to cytomegalovirus serostatus. Typing coverage varied by locus: roughly 620-630 donors for A, B, C, DRB1 and DQB1; some 520 for DQA1; approximately 610 for DPA1; 450 to 480 for DPB1. All discovery cohort repertoires had been generated on a single sequencing platform. A separate validation cohort of 90 to 150 different subjects was used in addition to the approximately 670-subject first cohort. A later genetic analysis took genome-wide SNP genotypes for about 55% of the 666 donors and used that subset as a discovery cohort. Among around 400 genotyped donors of the cohort, an average of roughly 230,000 unique TCR beta nucleotide sequences was sequenced per donor, of which 15% to 20% were non-productive. The study aimed to test whether cataloging public T cell receptors could reveal signatures of past pathogen exposure. Of the roughly 400 genotyped donors, 81% were placed in the genetic ancestry cluster associated with self-reported Caucasian donors. HLA typing included class I and class II loci at four-digit resolution. To decide whether each TCR beta V gene segment behaved as functional or pseudogenic, an earlier analysis of some 540 of the donors relied on high-throughput TCR beta sequencing. Approximately 300 gigabases of sequencing data and 70 million to 100 million unique TCR sequences made up an early release that covered fewer than 650 HLA-typed donors. Roughly 5 DR-DQ haplotypes were treated as single units for association and clustering because of strong linkage in the cohort. Rather than using new phenotypic data, the later analysis identified candidate immune exposures from TCR beta sequences and from how often those sequences occurred across donors. Donor age, sex, ethnicity and CMV serostatus were compiled alongside the repertoire data. The study combined high-throughput TCR immunosequencing, statistical association of individual TCRs with disease status, and machine learning to predict cytomegalovirus infection status. A later analysis re-examined previously published TCR beta repertoires from roughly 720 donors and added high-resolution HLA genotyping to investigate patterns of TCR occurrence.

In total, roughly 670 healthy bone marrow donors made up the cohort. At the time of sampling, all cohort members were nominally healthy, though unrecorded immune exposures were likely present. The donor tested CMV seronegative, placing the donor among the 350 or so seronegative members of the cohort. A peripheral blood sample was collected from each donor, and TCR beta sequencing was performed on peripheral blood mononuclear cells. Genomic DNA was extracted from the blood cell samples with the Qiagen DNeasy Blood Extraction Kit. Worth noting for this clone: Its antigen has not been determined. Nothing much larger sits one base from this clone, and base qualities are not available.

Measured from the cysteine to the phenylalanine, the CDR3 is 13 residues long. Only the CDR3 DNA is retained, 39 bases long and in frame from the first base. V is clipped by 1 base and J by 4 bases, and the sequence between their germline boundaries is 7 bases long. Looking up the germline V gene yields CDR1 SGHDN and CDR2 FVKESK. Libraries were made using the immunoSEQ multiplex PCR assay. For the multiplex PCR, a mixture combining 60 forward primers for TCR Vbeta segments and 13 reverse primers for TCR Jbeta segments was used. A multiplex PCR assay on genomic DNA amplified the CDR3 region of rearranged TCR beta genes. The amplified TCR beta libraries were sequenced on the Illumina HiSeq System as 87-base-pair reads. From the authors' description of their analysis: A later analysis tallied 80 million to 95 million unique TCR beta chains across the approximately 670 repertoires, and some 12 million of those chains were shared by two or more donors. Raw reads were error-corrected and collapsed into unique sequences by a nearest-neighbor algorithm in which closely related sequences were merged to remove PCR and sequencing errors. Alignment of CDR3 sequences to IMGT reference sequences was used to assign V, D and J gene segments. For a sequence to be retained, at least a six-nucleotide match to both a V gene segment and a J gene segment was required. A rearrangement counted as productive if the CDR3 had no stop codons and remained in frame with V and J, and every other rearrangement counted as non-productive. Following IMGT convention, CDR3 was defined as the stretch from the second conserved V-encoded cysteine up to the conserved J-encoded phenylalanine. The earlier analysis of about 620 of the donors excluded sequences that lacked an unambiguous match to a single V gene segment. An earlier analysis of several hundred of the donors called V segments functional above 56.7% productive rearrangements and segregating when the between-donor standard deviation exceeded 5%. A statistical classification framework was built to diagnose cytomegalovirus status from the catalog of TCR beta chain sequences. In a later analysis, TCR nucleotide sequences were compared against IMGT/GENE-DB human TR gene sequences so that V and J genes could be assigned. Using the TCRdist pipeline, a later analysis assigned CDR3 sequences along with most-parsimonious VDJ recombination scenarios. A later analysis defined each TCR beta chain by its CDR3 amino acid sequence plus V-gene family, and excluded reads lacking a unique V-gene family. As a way to deal with suspected cross-contamination and a sequencing artifact, a later analysis dropped 450 to 700 nucleotide sequences that were highly shared and had low generation probability. A later analysis calculated a clonal expansion index for each public chain from normalized within-repertoire ranks of inferred template counts. In a later analysis, generation probabilities were computed using a VDJ recombination model fitted to out-of-frame rearrangements, and the results were checked against IGoR. In a later analysis, hypergeometric tests were used to score TCR-TCR, TCR-HLA and TCR-CMV co-occurrence, with a repertoire-size bias correction applied to TCR pairs. In a later analysis, false discovery rates were estimated by permuting HLA or CMV assignments 20 times. A later analysis grouped co-occurring TCRs with DBSCAN, adding TCRdist sequence similarity when clustering within HLA-allele-positive subsets. Repertoires with fewer than 30,000 or more than 120,000 public chains were left out of co-occurrence clustering, as were roughly five repertoires with anomalous nucleotide sharing. TCRdb re-hosts the immuneACCESS table, in-frame sequences only. Its copies lack some clones; in the studies checked, an unresolved V gene accounts for under half of them, and the cause for the rest is not known. V and J calls and clone size come straight from that table; D and trimming were deduced from the DNA. A total of more than 110,000 clones appear in this sample, 77% of them only once. In total, the top ten clones hold around 3.6% of the sample.

What the study reported, not specific to this receptor: The presence/absence analyses assumed that sequencing depth was roughly uniform across donors, and that assumption may not be true. When HLA alleles, especially DR and DQ, strongly co-occurred, TCR associations were difficult to assign to individual alleles. A further reported finding was that TCR beta sequences accurately predicted the HLA-A and HLA-B alleles for most subjects in the first cohort. Immune exposure information for the cohort was limited to CMV serostatus. A later analysis associated about 17,000 TCR beta sequences with specific HLA alleles at a false discovery rate of 0.05. Across donors, most TCR sequences were observed very rarely, whereas some public TCRs were present in many individuals. In a later analysis, most CMV-associated TCR beta chains were found to appear HLA-restricted, with HLA associations seemingly driven largely by CMV exposure. Three of the identified cytomegalovirus-associated TCR beta chains were confirmed in vitro to be specific for cytomegalovirus antigens. A later analysis found that HLA-associated TCR beta chains were more clonally expanded and had lower generation probabilities than equally common non-associated chains. Some IMGT-functional V segments, including TRBV6-2 and TRBV6-3, could not be distinguished by the 87-base-pair reads and were therefore excluded. Only TCR beta chains were sequenced in this cohort, and the absence of alpha or paired-chain data limited detectable features. Broadly in line with IMGT annotations, most TCR beta V segments showed up in productive rearrangements about 87% or about 30% of the time in an earlier analysis of approximately 600 of the donors. Compared with the approximately 670-donor mean, donors in an Asian-associated ancestry cluster had fewer N-insertions in productive TCRs, according to a later genetic analysis. The authors suggested that the approach could potentially be extended to other disease states and immunological phenotypes. Correlated functional status among segregating V segments might be attributable to linkage disequilibrium, but an unknown experimental factor could not be ruled out. In both the original and validation cohorts, the classifier was reported to diagnose cytomegalovirus status with high specificity and sensitivity. A later genetic analysis associated a missense DCLRE1C variant with V-gene and J-gene trimming of TCR beta chains, and an independent cohort replicated the association. In a later analysis, the rate of TCR association differed among HLA loci, with DRB1 alleles having the most associated TCRs and HLA-C alleles having the fewest. Roughly 17 rarely observed V segments, including chromosome 9 orphons, were excluded from the earlier analysis of a few hundred of the donors because counts were too low. According to a later analysis, parvovirus B19, influenza, CMV and Epstein-Barr virus appeared linked to several top co-occurrence clusters. The study gave a list of about 150 TCR beta chains associated with cytomegalovirus. The sequencing pipeline was judged likely to have produced a cluster of highly shared sequence variants as a technical artifact. Because HLA typing was missing for some donors at each locus, association tests included only the typed subset.

The sequenced sample consisted of PBMCs. The sequence was obtained from a male donor in good health and CMV-seronegative. The chain is assembled from TRBV14 and TRBJ1-2, with the D gene too uncertain to name. At the DNA level, the sequence is TGTGCCAGCAGCCAAGTGTTGAGCTATGGCTACACCTTC. The resulting protein is CASSQVLSYGYTF. The reference TRBV14 and TRBJ1-2 proteins fill in what lies around the CDR3, so the full variable domain reads EAGVTQFPSHSVIEKGQTVTLRCDPISGHDNLYWYRRVMGKEIKFLLHFVKESKQDESGMPNNRFLAERTGGTYSTLKVQPAELEDSGVYFCASSQVLSYGYTFGSGTRLTVV.